Presented here are 5 T cell receptor beta chains from one specimen sequenced in a study of T cell clonotyping in hematopoietic cell transplantation. Described time point: recipient sample about 28 days before transplant, after cytoreduction. Only in-frame clones appear in the TCRdb table, and some are missing; sequencing was by immunoSEQ multiplex PCR. In the table there are 65,000 to 80,000 clones, approximately 95% of which are singletons. Sequences were derived from peripheral blood mononuclear cells, sampled before stem cell transplant. The receptors shown here come from a woman in her forties or fifties with acute myeloid leukemia. Some clones in this sample may be carry-over from other donors' samples.

The chain employs TRBV5-4 and TRBJ2-1, with D uncertain. The germline V and J ends were trimmed by 2 bases and 3 bases, with 15 bases remaining between them. Per the germline V gene, CDR1 is SGHNT and CDR2 is YYREEE (reference sequence). CDR3 length equals 16 residues. The chain's CDR3 is CASSFQSAVDYNEQFF. CDR3 DNA: TGTGCCAGCAGCTTCCAGAGCGCGGTTGACTACAATGAGCAGTTCTTC.

The J gene is TRBJ2-1, the V gene TRBV30; 9 nucleotides line up with TRBD1. CDR1 is GTSNPN and CDR2 is SVGIG in the germline V gene (reference sequence). CDR3 length equals 14 residues. Germline trimming cut 4 bases from V and 4 bases from J; bases unmatched to any gene: 5. The CDR3 here is CAWTEDRGYNEQFF. The CDR3 nucleotides read TGTGCCTGGACAGAGGACAGGGGTTACAATGAGCAGTTCTTC.

This chain uses TRBV10-3 with TRBJ2-3; 8 bases align to TRBD2. The V gene's germline CDR1 is ENHRY and CDR2 SYGVKD. The CDR3 runs 16 residues. The ends lost 2 bases at V and 4 bases at J; junction bases unmatched: 8. Written as DNA, the CDR3 is TGTGCCATCAGTGAGGGGGACGGGAGGGTACCAGATACGCAGTATTTT. It is translated as CAISEGDGRVPDTQYF.

The J gene is TRBJ1-5, the V gene TRBV9; D may be TRBD1 (6 bases). The germline CDR1 and CDR2 sequences are SGDLS and YYNGEE. V lost 3 bases, J lost 6 bases, and 13 bases lay in between. CDR3 size: 14 residues. The CDR3 is CASSDRDGFQPQHF. The CDR3 bases are TGTGCCAGCAGCGACAGGGATGGTTTTCAGCCCCAGCATTTT.

Remarks on this clone: This specimen includes other DNA sequences encoding the same CDR3. The chain uses TRBV5-1 and TRBJ1-2, with 9 nucleotides matching TRBD1. Per germline, CDR1 SGHRS and CDR2 YFSETQ. V gave up 3 bases and J gave up 8 bases; unmatched junction bases: 11. The CDR3 covers 15 residues. The CDR3 protein is CASSSPGQGLGGYTF. The CDR3 DNA follows: TGCGCCAGCAGCTCCCCGGGACAGGGATTAGGAGGCTACACCTTC.